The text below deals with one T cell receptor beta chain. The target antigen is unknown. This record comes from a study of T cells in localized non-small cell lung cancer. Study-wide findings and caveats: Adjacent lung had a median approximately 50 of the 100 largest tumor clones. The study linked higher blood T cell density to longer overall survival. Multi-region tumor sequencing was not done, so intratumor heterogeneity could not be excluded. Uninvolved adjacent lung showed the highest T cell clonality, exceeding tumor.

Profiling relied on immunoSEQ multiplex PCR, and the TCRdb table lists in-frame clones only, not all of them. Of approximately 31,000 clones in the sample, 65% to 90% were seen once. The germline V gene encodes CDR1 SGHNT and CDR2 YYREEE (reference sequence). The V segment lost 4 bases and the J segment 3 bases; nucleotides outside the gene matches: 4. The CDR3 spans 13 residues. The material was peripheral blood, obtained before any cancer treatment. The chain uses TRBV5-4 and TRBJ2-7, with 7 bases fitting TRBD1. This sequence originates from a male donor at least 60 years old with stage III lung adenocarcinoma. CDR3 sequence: CASSRDRNYEQYF. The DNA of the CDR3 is TGTGCCAGCAGCCGGGACAGAAACTACGAGCAGTACTTC.